This T cell receptor beta chain was recovered during a study of molecular identifiers for immune sequencing clone quantification. The CDR3 contains 14 residues. The junction had 8 bases not matched to a gene; V was cut back by 5 bases and J by 5 bases. Germline CDR1 and CDR2: SGHTA and FQGNSA. TCRdb reprocessed the PCR reads via MiXCR and lists one record per CDR3 protein. The sample has about 500,000 distinct CDR3 sequences, 20% to 25% seen once; the top ten hold approximately 0.8%. This clonotype was observed at least ten times. This sequence originates from a human donor in good health. Some libraries in this study had Jurkat cell RNA spiked in. Input material: naive CD8+ T cells from blood, with Jurkat cell RNA spiked in. Subset noted: FACS-sorted CD8+CD4-CCR7+CD45RA+ naive T cells. V usage is TRBV7-2 and J usage is TRBJ2-7; 8 bases line up with TRBD2. CDR3 sequence (DNA): TGTGCCAGCAGCCGCGTCGGGGGGGCCCACGAGCAGTACTTC. Residues: CASSRVGGAHEQYF. The whole variable domain, filled in from reference TRBV7-2 and TRBJ2-7, reads GAGVSQSPSNKVTEKGKDVELRCDPISGHTALYWYRQSLGQGLEFLIYFQGNSAPDKSGLPSDRFSAERTGGSVSTLTIQRTQQEDSAVYLCASSRVGGAHEQYFGPGTRLTVT.